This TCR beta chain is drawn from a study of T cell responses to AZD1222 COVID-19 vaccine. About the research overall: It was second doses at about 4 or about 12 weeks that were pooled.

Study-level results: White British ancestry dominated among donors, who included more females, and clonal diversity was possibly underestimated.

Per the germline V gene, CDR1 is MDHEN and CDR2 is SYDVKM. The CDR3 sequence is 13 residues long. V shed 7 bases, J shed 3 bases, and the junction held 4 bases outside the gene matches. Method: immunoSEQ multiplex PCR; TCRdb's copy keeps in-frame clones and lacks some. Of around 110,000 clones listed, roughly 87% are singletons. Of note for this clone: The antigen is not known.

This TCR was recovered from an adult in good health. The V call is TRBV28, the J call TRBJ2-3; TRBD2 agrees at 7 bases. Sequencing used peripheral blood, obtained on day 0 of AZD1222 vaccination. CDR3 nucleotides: TGTGCCAGCACATGGGAGGGTACAGATACGCAGTATTTT. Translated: CASTWEGTDTQYF.